Following are 7 T cell receptor beta chains from one sample sequenced in a study of cytomegalovirus exposure and HLA in healthy donors (dated by TCRdb to the late 2010s). Libraries were prepared through the immunoSEQ multiplex PCR assay. A mixture of 60 forward primers for TCR Vbeta segments and 13 reverse primers for TCR Jbeta segments was used in the multiplex PCR. What TCRdb holds here is the immuneACCESS table cut down to in-frame rearrangements. Part of the clones is not present; checked against another copy, under half of the missing clones reflect an unresolved V gene, and the others are unexplained. Present in this sample are under 150,000 clones, around 78% of which were seen just once. The ten largest make up roughly 1.5% of the sample. The sample was PBMCs. These receptors originate from a woman aged 18-35 years in good health and CMV-seronegative.

This sequence joins TRBV28 and TRBJ1-1; D gene unclear. V dropped 1 base and J dropped 5 bases, with 14 bases sitting between them. The germline V gene encodes CDR1 MDHEN and CDR2 SYDVKM. The CDR3 extends over 15 amino acids. CDR3 nucleotide sequence: TGTGCCAGCAGTTTATTAGGAGGGCTCGGGACTGAAGCTTTCTTT. Its translation: CASSLLGGLGTEAFF.

The sample holds a few counts of this clone. The gene calls are TRBV12-5 and TRBJ1-1; no firm D call. The CDR3 extends over 18 amino acids. Germline-derived CDR1 and CDR2 are LGHNT and FRNRAP. Trimming took 4 bases from V and 0 from J, leaving 21 bases between them. This CDR3 reads CASGSTLGSGRMNTEAFF. The CDR3 coding sequence is TGTGCTAGTGGTTCTACCCTGGGGAGTGGACGGATGAACACTGAAGCTTTCTTT. Supplemented by reference TRBV12-5 and TRBJ1-1, the full variable domain reads DARVTQTPRHKVTEMGQEVTMRCQPILGHNTVFWYRQTMMQGLELLAYFRNRAPLDDSGMPKDRFSAEMPDATLATLKIQPSEPRDSAVYFCASGSTLGSGRMNTEAFFGQGTRLTVV.

The genes are TRBV27 and TRBJ1-2; 7 bases align to TRBD1. V dropped 5 bases and J dropped 8; count of bases not matched to a gene: 5. The germline V gene encodes CDR1 MNHEY and CDR2 SMNVEV (reference sequence). The CDR3 length is 12 residues. CDR3 region: CASSKQGKGYTF. CDR3 sequence (DNA): TGTGCCAGCAGTAAACAGGGGAAGGGCTACACCTTC.

Concerning this clone itself: This specimen includes other DNA sequences encoding the same CDR3. The rearrangement joins TRBV25-1 to TRBJ2-5, with a tentative D call TRBD1 (6 bases). Germline lookup yields CDR1 MGHDK and CDR2 SYGVNS. Trimming took off 2 bases at V and 2 bases at J, with 9 bases between the two ends. The CDR3 totals 14 residues. CDR3 DNA sequence: TGTGCCAGCAGTGAACGGGGACATCAAGAGACCCAGTACTTC. It specifies CASSERGHQETQYF.

The J gene is TRBJ2-1, the V gene TRBV30, with 9 nucleotides matching TRBD1. The CDR3 consists of 14 residues. Per germline, CDR1 GTSNPN and CDR2 SVGIG (reference sequence). The V segment lost 2 bases and the J segment 4 bases; nucleotides outside the gene matches: 3. The DNA of the CDR3 is TGTGCCTGGAGTTGGGACAGGGCTTACAATGAGCAGTTCTTC. Residues: CAWSWDRAYNEQFF.

V and J are TRBV6-1 and TRBJ2-1, with 10 bases that match TRBD2. CDR1 MNHNS and CDR2 SASEGT come from the germline V gene. V shed 4 bases, J shed 9 bases, and the junction held 6 bases outside the gene matches. This CDR3 is 14 amino acids long. In DNA form, the CDR3 reads TGTGCCAGCAGTGCAACTAGCGGGGATGTTGAGCAGTTCTTC. Its translation is CASSATSGDVEQFF.

The chain links TRBV29-1 to TRBJ2-1; D is unresolved. The V gene lost 6 bases and the J gene lost 0 bases, with 6 bases spanning the gap. CDR1 SQVTM and CDR2 ANQGSEA come from the germline V gene. This CDR3 is built from 12 residues. The DNA for the CDR3 is TGCAGCGTCTCTAGCTCCTACAATGAGCAGTTCTTC. Its translation: CSVSSSYNEQFF.